The TCR beta chain under discussion was sequenced for a study of OX40 agonist ivuxolimab in advanced cancers. Study at large: Eligibility rules accepted prior anti-PD-1, anti-PD-L1 or anti-CTLA-4 therapy, and over 35% had some.

V lost 5 bases and J lost 2, with 11 bases in between. Germline V gene data show CDR1 as GTSNPN and CDR2 as SVGIG (reference sequence). There are 13 residues in the CDR3. This table comes from immunoSEQ multiplex PCR, and its TCRdb copy is limited to in-frame clones, with some not included. The repertoire holds 45,000 to 50,000 clones, with around nine tenths as singletons. Sequenced material: CD4+ or CD8+ T cells sorted from blood, taken in a trial of the OX40 agonist ivuxolimab. The gene calls are TRBV30 and TRBJ2-3; weak D call: TRBD2 (5 bases). This clonotype was sampled from an adult with an advanced solid tumor such as melanoma, head and neck, liver or kidney cancer. This chain's CDR3 is CAWRERATDTQYF. Here the CDR3 DNA reads TGTGCCTGGCGCGAGAGGGCCACAGATACGCAGTATTTT.